These T cell receptor beta chains were read from a single sample in a study of OX40 agonist ivuxolimab in advanced cancers. Generated by immunoSEQ multiplex PCR, the TCRdb table keeps only in-frame clones and is missing some. The data show under 20,000 clones, about three quarters seen once. The sequencing here drew on CD4+ or CD8+ T cells sorted from blood, taken in a trial of the OX40 agonist ivuxolimab. The receptors were gathered from an adult with an advanced solid tumor such as melanoma, head and neck, liver or kidney cancer. Each CDR3 is given with its conserved first and last residue. A D gene is named only where the DNA matches it firmly. Size values are once, few and many counts, or a class for expanded clones, and some rows have none.

clone_size cdr3_length j_call v_call d_call cdr3_nt cdr3_aa
NA 17 TRBJ2-6 TRBV4-3 NA TGCGCCAGCAGCCAAGTTGGAGGGGTTGCTGGGGCCAACGTCCTGACTTTC CASSQVGGVAGANVLTF
NA 12 TRBJ2-1 TRBV29-1 NA TGCAGCGTTACCGAGAACAGGGCTGAGCAGTTCTTC CSVTENRAEQFF
NA 17 TRBJ1-5 TRBV27 TRBD1 TGTGCCAGCAGTTTACGGGGACAGGGTGGGCTTAATCAGCCCCAGCATTTT CASSLRGQGGLNQPQHF
NA 15 TRBJ1-3 TRBV19 NA TGTGCCAGTAGTATGGGGTACTCAACTGGAAACACCATATATTTT CASSMGYSTGNTIYF
hyperexpanded 15 TRBJ1-2 TRBV9 NA TGTGCCAGCAGCGTAGCCGGACACCCGAACTATGGCTACACCTTC CASSVAGHPNYGYTF
NA 15 TRBJ2-5 TRBV29-1 NA TGCAGCGTTGAACCCCTTAAGGGTCTCAAGGAGACCCAGTACTTC CSVEPLKGLKETQYF
few 17 TRBJ2-3 TRBV9 TRBD2 TGTGCCAGCAGCGTAGGGAGTCGGAGCGGGGGTGAAGATACGCAGTATTTT CASSVGSRSGGEDTQYF
NA 15 TRBJ2-1 TRBV19 TRBD2 TGTGCCAGTAGTCTTGGACTAGCGGTGGGCCATGAGCAGTTCTTC CASSLGLAVGHEQFF
NA 16 TRBJ2-5 TRBV6-6 TRBD1 TGTGCCAGCAGTTACTCGAGACAGGGTATGGAAGAGACCCAGTACTTC CASSYSRQGMEETQYF
NA 17 TRBJ1-3 TRBV5-1 TRBD1 TGCGCCAGCAGCCTAACCCCACAGGGGCGAACGGGAAACACCATATATTTT CASSLTPQGRTGNTIYF
once 14 TRBJ2-2 TRBV30 TRBD2 TGTGCCTGGAGTGTGGGCGGGGGATCCGGGGAGCTGTTTTTT CAWSVGGGSGELFF
once 13 TRBJ2-3 TRBV9 NA TGTGCCAGCAGTCCAGGAATGGGGTTAGACAAGGGATTT CASSPGMGLDKGF
NA 15 TRBJ2-1 TRBV19 TRBD2 TGTGCCAGTAGTATCGCTAGCGGGAGCAGAGATGAGCAGTTCTTC CASSIASGSRDEQFF
NA 13 TRBJ2-7 TRBV7-9 NA TGTGCCAGCAGCCCCGGACAGCGGGGCGAGCAGTACTTC CASSPGQRGEQYF